This T cell receptor beta chain was sequenced during a study of immune cell composition in non-small cell lung cancer. The overall study: Histologic subtype was mainly adenocarcinoma or squamous cell carcinoma.

On this clone: As yet, its antigen is unknown.

Normal lung sampling was at least 3 cm from the tumour, as distant as possible. Frozen unsorted single-cell suspensions supplied the genomic DNA. Measured with immunoSEQ multiplex PCR; TCRdb has only the in-frame clones, and not every one. The table lists roughly 9,500 clones, approximately 80% of them singletons. Per the germline V gene, CDR1 is LNHNV and CDR2 is YYDKDF (reference sequence). This CDR3 is 17 amino acids long. Trimming left V 1 base short and J 6 bases short, with 19 bases between. Study-wide findings and caveats: Tumour TCR-beta clonality was not significantly tied to smoking pack-years. In adenocarcinoma, maximal tumour-associated clone frequency tracked TIL tumour reactivity.

The source material was non-adjacent lung tissue. The sequence derives from a human donor with non-small cell lung cancer. This chain uses TRBV15 with TRBJ2-1; a weak D match, TRBD2 (6 bases). The CDR3 spells CATSRGQTEGRFNEQFF. CDR3 sequence (DNA): TGTGCCACCAGCAGAGGCCAAACGGAGGGTAGGTTCAATGAGCAGTTCTTC.